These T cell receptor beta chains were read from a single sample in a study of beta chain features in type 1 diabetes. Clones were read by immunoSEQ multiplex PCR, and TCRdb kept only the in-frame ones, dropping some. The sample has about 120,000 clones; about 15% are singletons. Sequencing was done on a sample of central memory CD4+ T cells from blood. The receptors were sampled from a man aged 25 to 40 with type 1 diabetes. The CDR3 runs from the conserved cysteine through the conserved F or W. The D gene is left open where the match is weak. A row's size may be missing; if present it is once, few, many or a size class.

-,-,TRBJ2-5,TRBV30,CAWRDQGPKETQYF,TGTGCCTGGAGGGATCAGGGGCCCAAAGAGACCCAGTACTTC
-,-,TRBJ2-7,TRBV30,CAWSVGASYEQYF,TGTGCCTGGAGTGTAGGGGCCTCCTACGAGCAGTACTTC
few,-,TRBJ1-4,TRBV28,CASGQQAEKLFF,TGTGCCAGCGGACAGCAAGCAGAAAAACTGTTTTTT
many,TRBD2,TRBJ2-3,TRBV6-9,CASITRRASGPSTDTQYF,TGTGCCAGCATCACCCGCCGGGCTAGCGGGCCGAGCACAGATACGCAGTATTTT
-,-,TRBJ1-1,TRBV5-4,CASGQNTEAFF,TGTGCCAGTGGGCAGAACACTGAAGCTTTCTTT
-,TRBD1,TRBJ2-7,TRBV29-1,CSVDPGQGSYEQYF,TGCAGCGTTGACCCAGGACAGGGGAGCTACGAGCAGTACTTC
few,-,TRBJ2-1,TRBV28,CASTPSGTPRGEQFF,TGTGCCAGCACCCCTTCGGGGACTCCCAGAGGTGAGCAGTTCTTC
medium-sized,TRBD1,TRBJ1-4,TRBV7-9,CASRPGTGQGREKLFF,TGTGCCAGCAGACCCGGCACAGGACAGGGGCGAGAAAAACTGTTTTTT
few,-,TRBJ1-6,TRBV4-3,CASSQVGGGRSSPLHF,TGCGCCAGCAGCCAAGTGGGTGGGGGGCGGAGTTCACCCCTCCACTTT
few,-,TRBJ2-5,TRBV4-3,CASSQELGLETQYF,TGCGCCAGCAGCCAAGAACTCGGGTTGGAGACCCAGTACTTC
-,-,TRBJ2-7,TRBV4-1,CASSQFLTEGEQYF,TGCGCCAGCAGCCAATTCCTAACGGAAGGCGAGCAGTACTTC
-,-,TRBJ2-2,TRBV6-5,CASSYPDRTGELFF,TGTGCCAGCAGTTACCCTGACAGGACCGGGGAGCTGTTTTTT
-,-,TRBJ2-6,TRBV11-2,CASSFRGGAGANVLTF,TGTGCCAGCAGCTTCAGAGGAGGAGCTGGGGCCAACGTCCTGACTTTC
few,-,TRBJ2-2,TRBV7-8,CASSSTTGELFF,TGTGCCAGCAGCTCGACCACCGGGGAGCTGTTTTTT